This passage covers 10 T cell receptor beta chains from one sample sequenced in a study of cytomegalovirus exposure and HLA in healthy donors. Both 60 Vbeta primers and 13 Jbeta primers went into the PCR. TCRdb's table, derived via immunoSEQ multiplex PCR, lists solely in-frame clones and lacks some. The data contain 99,000 or so clones, over 65% of them singletons. Sample: PBMCs. These TCRs come from a woman aged 40 to 50 in good health and CMV-seronegative.

This CDR3 reads CASSFSPGLGTSTDTQYF. In nucleotides, the CDR3 is TGTGCCAGCAGTTTCAGCCCCGGACTGGGAACTAGCACAGATACGCAGTATTTT. The chain combines TRBV28 with TRBJ2-3; TRBD2 is a possible D gene (5 bases). The germline V gene has CDR1 MDHEN and CDR2 SYDVKM. V was cut by 3 bases and J by 0 bases, with 19 bases left in between. The length of the CDR3 is 18 residues.

V usage is TRBV4-1 and J usage is TRBJ1-1; no firm D call. Trimming cost V 1 base and J 0 bases, with 18 bases left between them. In germline, CDR1 is MGHRA, CDR2 YSYEKL. This CDR3 comprises 18 residues. This CDR3 reads CASSQGPPAVSVNTEAFF. Here the CDR3 DNA reads TGCGCCAGCAGCCAAGGTCCCCCAGCAGTGAGCGTGAACACTGAAGCTTTCTTT.

The chain has TRBV6-5 and TRBJ2-7; possible D gene TRBD2, 5 bases. The V end lost 6 bases, the J end lost 0 bases, and 15 bases lay between the germline ends. The CDR3 runs 15 residues. CDR1 MNHEY and CDR2 SVGAGI come from the germline V gene. The CDR3 spells CASSRLGLSSYEQYF. The CDR3 DNA follows: TGTGCCAGCAGCCGCTTAGGACTCAGCTCCTACGAGCAGTACTTC.

The V and J genes are TRBV7-3 and TRBJ2-2, with TRBD2 identical over 8 bases. The junction had 4 bases not matched to a gene; V was cut back by 2 bases and J by 5 bases. Germline assignment: CDR1 SGHTA and CDR2 FQGTGA. The CDR3 is 15 amino acids. CDR3 DNA: TGTGCCAGCAGCTTAGTGGGACTAGATACCGGGGAGCTGTTTTTT. Amino acid sequence: CASSLVGLDTGELFF.

The chain uses TRBV28 and TRBJ2-1; D possibly corresponds to TRBD2 (5 bases). The CDR3 has 16 amino acids. Germline CDR1 reads MDHEN; CDR2 reads SYDVKM. The ends were cut back, 6 bases at V and 5 bases at J, with 20 bases in the middle. CDR3: CASSPELVPQNNEQFF. CDR3 nucleotides: TGTGCCAGCAGCCCAGAACTAGTGCCCCAGAACAATGAGCAGTTCTTC.

The rearrangement joins TRBV7-9 to TRBJ2-7; D is uncertain. CDR3 size: 13 residues. Germline V gene sequence: CDR1 SEHNR, CDR2 FQNEAQ (reference sequence). Trimming shortened V by 5 bases and J by 2 bases, and 10 bases separated the two germline ends. CDR3 sequence: CASSHSGPYEQYF. CDR3 DNA: TGTGCCAGCAGCCACTCCGGTCCCTACGAGCAGTACTTC.

The chain combines TRBV7-8 with TRBJ2-7, with D unresolved. The CDR3 has 13 residues. Trimming left V 5 bases short and J 5 bases short, with 13 bases between. Per germline, CDR1 SGHVS and CDR2 FQNEAQ. The CDR3 nucleotides are TGTGCCAGCAGCCCGGAGAAGTTAAACGAGCAGTACTTC. It is translated as CASSPEKLNEQYF. Supplemented by reference TRBV7-8 and TRBJ2-7, the full variable domain reads GAGVSQSPRYKVAKRGQDVALRCDPISGHVSLFWYQQALGQGPEFLTYFQNEAQLDKSGLPSDRFFAERPEGSVSTLKIQRTQQEDSAVYLCASSPEKLNEQYFGPGTRLTVT.

The chain recombines TRBV28 with TRBJ2-7; a weak D match, TRBD1 (7 bases). The germline V and J ends were trimmed by 2 bases and 4 bases, with 12 bases remaining between them. CDR3 length: 14 amino acids. Germline V gives CDR1 MDHEN, CDR2 SYDVKM. In DNA form, the CDR3 reads TGTGCCAGCAGTTTAACAGGGGAGGTGTACGAGCAGTACTTC. Protein product: CASSLTGEVYEQYF.

A remark on this clone: Other DNA variants within this sample encode the same CDR3. V and J are TRBV5-1 and TRBJ2-1; 11 nucleotides align to TRBD2. V was pared by 4 bases and J by 4 bases, with 4 bases of the junction left unmatched. The CDR3 contains 15 residues. The germline gives CDR1 SGHRS, CDR2 YFSETQ. As DNA, the CDR3 is TGCGCCAGCAGCGGAACTAGCGGGAGTTACAATGAGCAGTTCTTC. This encodes CASSGTSGSYNEQFF.

This chain joins TRBV2 and TRBJ2-1; D might be TRBD2 (6 bases). CDR1 is SNHLY and CDR2 is FYNNEI in the germline V gene. Trimming shortened V by 7 bases and J by 7 bases, and 23 bases separated the two germline ends. CDR3 length equals 16 residues. CDR3 sequence: CASKGPLARDRNEQFF. CDR3 bases: TGTGCCAGCAAAGGCCCTCTAGCGAGGGATCGGAATGAGCAGTTCTTC.